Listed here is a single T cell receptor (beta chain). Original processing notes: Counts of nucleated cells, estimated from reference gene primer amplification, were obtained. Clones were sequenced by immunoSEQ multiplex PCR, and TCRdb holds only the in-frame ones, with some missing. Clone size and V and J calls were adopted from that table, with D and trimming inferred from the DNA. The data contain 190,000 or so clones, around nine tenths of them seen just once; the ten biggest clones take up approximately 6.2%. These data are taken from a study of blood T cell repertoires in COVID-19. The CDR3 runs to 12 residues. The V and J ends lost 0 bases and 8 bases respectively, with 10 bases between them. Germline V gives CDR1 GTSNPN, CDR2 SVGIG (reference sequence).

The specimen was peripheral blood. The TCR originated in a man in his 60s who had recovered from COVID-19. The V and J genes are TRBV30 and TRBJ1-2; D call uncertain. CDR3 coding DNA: TGTGCCTGGAGTGTACTCGACAACGGCTACACCTTC. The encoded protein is CAWSVLDNGYTF.